This T cell receptor (beta chain) was recovered during a study of tissue T cells after allogeneic stem cell transplantation. General observations from the study: Tissue-detected TCR repertoire was only partly captured by blood and spleen T cells.

Germline V CDR1 and CDR2: SNHLY, FYNGKV (reference sequence). V trimming: 4 bases; J trimming: 4 bases; junction bases outside the gene matches: 3. The CDR3 is 14 residues long. Assay: immunoSEQ multiplex PCR; the TCRdb copy retains only in-frame clones and omits some. Here the sample spans around 6,500 clones, approximately 50% being singletons. Time point here: mouse harvest day 7 after allogeneic transplant. Tail vein injection delivered 10^7 T-cell-depleted bone marrow cells and 10^6 splenic CD5+ T cells. Mice had MHC-mismatched B6 into BALB/c GVHD, sampled day 7 or 14. As concerns this clone: Its antigen is not identified. Gene labels here are mouse ones. The CDR3 end lies 1 residue beyond the end of the read and is filled in from the germline J gene.

This TCR was recovered from a female BALB/c mouse given C57BL/6 T cells with graft-versus-host disease after an allogeneic hematopoietic cell transplant. Specimen: gut tissue. The chain combines TRBV3 with TRBJ2-2, with 7 bases lining up with TRBD1. Partial CDR3 DNA: TGTGCCAGCAGCTACAGGGGTGCCACCGGGCAGCTCTAC. Protein: CASSYRGATGQLY. Given in full, the CDR3 is CASSYRGATGQLYF.